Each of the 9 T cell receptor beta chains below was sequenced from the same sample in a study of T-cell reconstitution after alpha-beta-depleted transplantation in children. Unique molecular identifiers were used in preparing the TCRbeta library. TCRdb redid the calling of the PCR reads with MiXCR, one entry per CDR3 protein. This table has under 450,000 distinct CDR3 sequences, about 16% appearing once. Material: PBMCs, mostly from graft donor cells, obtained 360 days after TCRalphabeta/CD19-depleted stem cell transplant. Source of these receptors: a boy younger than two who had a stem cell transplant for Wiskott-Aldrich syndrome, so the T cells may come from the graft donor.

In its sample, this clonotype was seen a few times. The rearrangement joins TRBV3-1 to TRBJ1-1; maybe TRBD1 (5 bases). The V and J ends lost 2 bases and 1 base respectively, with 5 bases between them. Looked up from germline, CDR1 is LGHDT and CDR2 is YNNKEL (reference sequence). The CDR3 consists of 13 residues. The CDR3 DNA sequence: TGTGCCAGCAGCCAAACAGGGAACACTGAAGCTTTCTTT. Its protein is CASSQTGNTEAFF.

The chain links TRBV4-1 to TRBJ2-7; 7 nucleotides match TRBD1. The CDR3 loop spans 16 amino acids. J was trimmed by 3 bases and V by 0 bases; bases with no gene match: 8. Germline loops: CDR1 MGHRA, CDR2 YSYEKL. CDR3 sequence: CASSQDEQGKIYEQYF. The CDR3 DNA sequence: TGCGCCAGCAGCCAAGATGAACAGGGGAAAATCTACGAGCAGTACTTC.

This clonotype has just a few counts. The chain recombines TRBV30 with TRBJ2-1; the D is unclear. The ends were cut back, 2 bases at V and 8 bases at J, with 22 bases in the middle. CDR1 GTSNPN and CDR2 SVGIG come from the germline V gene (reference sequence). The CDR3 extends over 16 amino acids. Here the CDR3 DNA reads TGTGCCTGGAGTTGGCACGCTTCGGGTCGTATCTATGAGCAGTTCTTC. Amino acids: CAWSWHASGRIYEQFF.

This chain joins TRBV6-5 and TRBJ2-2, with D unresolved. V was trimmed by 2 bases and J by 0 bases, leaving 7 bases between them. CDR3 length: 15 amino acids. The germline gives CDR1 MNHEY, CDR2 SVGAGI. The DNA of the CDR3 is TGTGCCAGCAGTTACGGGCTATCGAACACCGGGGAGCTGTTTTTT. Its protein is CASSYGLSNTGELFF.

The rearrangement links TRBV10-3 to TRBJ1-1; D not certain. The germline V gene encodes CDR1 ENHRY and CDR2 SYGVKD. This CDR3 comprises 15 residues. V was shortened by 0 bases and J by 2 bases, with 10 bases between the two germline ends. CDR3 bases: TGTGCCATCAGTGAGTCAGCGGGAAGAAACACTGAAGCTTTCTTT. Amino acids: CAISESAGRNTEAFF.

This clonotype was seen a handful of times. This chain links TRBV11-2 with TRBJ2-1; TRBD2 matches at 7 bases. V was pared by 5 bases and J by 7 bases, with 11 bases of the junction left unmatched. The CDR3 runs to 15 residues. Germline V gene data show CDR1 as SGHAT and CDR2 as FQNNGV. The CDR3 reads CASSRRRTSTNEQFF. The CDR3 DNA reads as TGTGCCAGCAGCCGCCGAAGGACTAGTACGAATGAGCAGTTCTTC.

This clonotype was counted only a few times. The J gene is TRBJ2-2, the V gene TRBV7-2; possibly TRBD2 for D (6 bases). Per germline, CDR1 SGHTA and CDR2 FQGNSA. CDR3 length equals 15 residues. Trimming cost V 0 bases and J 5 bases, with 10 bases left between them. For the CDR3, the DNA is TGTGCCAGCAGCTTAGCAACTAGCTTGACCGGGGAGCTGTTTTTT. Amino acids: CASSLATSLTGELFF.

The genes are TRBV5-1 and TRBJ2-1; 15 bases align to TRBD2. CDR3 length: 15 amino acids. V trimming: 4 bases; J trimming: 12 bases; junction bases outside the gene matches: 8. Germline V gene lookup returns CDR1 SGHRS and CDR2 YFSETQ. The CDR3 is CASSPGLAGGLWQFF. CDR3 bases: TGCGCCAGCAGCCCAGGACTAGCGGGGGGGCTGTGGCAGTTCTTC.

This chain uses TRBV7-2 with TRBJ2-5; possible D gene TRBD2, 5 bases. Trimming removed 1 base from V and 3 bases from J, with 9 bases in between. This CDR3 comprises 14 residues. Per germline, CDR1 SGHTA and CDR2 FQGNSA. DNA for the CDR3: TGTGCCAGCAGCTTAGTATCCGGGAAAGAGACCCAGTACTTC. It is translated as CASSLVSGKETQYF.